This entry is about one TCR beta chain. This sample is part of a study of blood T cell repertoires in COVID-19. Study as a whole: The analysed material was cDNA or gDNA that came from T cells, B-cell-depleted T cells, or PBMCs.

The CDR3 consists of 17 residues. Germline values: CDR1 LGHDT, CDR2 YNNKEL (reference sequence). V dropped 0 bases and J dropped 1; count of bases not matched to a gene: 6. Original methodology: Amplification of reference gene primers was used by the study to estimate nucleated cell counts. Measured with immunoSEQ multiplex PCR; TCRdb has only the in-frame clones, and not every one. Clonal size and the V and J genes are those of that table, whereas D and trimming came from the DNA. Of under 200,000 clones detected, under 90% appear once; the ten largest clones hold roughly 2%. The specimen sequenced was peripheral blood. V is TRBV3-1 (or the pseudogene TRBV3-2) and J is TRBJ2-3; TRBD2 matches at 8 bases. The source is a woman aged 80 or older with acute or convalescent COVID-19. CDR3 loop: CASSQDLGRGGTDTQYF. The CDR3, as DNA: TGTGCCAGCAGCCAAGATCTCGGGCGGGGGGGCACAGATACGCAGTATTTT.